The entry below describes one T cell receptor beta chain. This sample stems from a study of blood T cell repertoires in COVID-19. At the level of the study: Acute and convalescent COVID-19 specimens originated in the United States, Italy and Spain. Nucleic acid was either cDNA or gDNA, and it came from T cells, B-cell-depleted T cells, or PBMCs.

Per the authors' pipeline: Reference gene primer amplification yielded estimated nucleated cell counts. Data came from immunoSEQ multiplex PCR; TCRdb stores just in-frame clones and leaves some out. D and trimming come from the DNA, and the V and J calls and clone size come from that table. The sample lists tens of thousands of clones; over 75% were seen once. The CDR3 totals 14 residues. The V segment lost 4 bases and the J segment 3 bases; nucleotides outside the gene matches: 3. The germline V gene has CDR1 SEHNR and CDR2 FQNEAQ (reference sequence). Sequencing was done on a sample of peripheral blood. V gene TRBV7-9 combines with J gene TRBJ1-2; TRBD1 agrees at 9 bases. The clonotype comes from a human donor in a cohort sampled during active COVID-19. DNA of the CDR3: TGTGCCAGCAGCTCCAGACAGGGGGACTATGGCTACACCTTC. Amino acids: CASSSRQGDYGYTF. Full variable domain (missing parts from reference TRBV7-9 and TRBJ1-2): DTGVSQNPRHKITKRGQNVTFRCDPISEHNRLYWYRQTLGQGPEFLTYFQNEAQLEKSRLLSDRFSAERPKGSFSTLEIQRTEQGDSAMYLCASSSRQGDYGYTFGSGTRLTVV.